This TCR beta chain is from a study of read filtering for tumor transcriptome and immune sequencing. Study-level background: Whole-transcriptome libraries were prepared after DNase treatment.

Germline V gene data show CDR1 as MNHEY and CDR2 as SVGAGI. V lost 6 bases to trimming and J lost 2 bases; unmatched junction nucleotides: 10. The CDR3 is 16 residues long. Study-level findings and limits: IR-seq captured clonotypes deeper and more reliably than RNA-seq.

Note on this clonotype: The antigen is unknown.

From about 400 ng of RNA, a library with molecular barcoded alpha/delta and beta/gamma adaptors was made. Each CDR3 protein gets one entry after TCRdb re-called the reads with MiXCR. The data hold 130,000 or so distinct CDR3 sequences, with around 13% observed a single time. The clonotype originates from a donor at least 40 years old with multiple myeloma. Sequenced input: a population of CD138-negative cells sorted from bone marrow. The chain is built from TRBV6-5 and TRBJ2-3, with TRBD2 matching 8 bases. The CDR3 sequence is CASRLEAGAYTDTQYF. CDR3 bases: TGTGCCAGCAGGCTCGAAGCGGGGGCATACACAGATACGCAGTATTTT.